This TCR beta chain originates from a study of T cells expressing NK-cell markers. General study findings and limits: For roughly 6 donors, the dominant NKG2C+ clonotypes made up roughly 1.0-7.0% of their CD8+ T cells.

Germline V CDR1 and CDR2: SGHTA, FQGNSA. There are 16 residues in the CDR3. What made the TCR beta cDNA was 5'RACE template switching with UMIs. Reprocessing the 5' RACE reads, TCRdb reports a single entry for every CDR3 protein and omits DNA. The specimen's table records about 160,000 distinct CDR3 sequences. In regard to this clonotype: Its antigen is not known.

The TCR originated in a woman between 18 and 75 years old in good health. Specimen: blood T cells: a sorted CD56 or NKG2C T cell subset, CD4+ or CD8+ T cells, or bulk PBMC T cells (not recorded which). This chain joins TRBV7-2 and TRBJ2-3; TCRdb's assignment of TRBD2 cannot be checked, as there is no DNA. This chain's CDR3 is CASSPGLAQAPDTQYF.